Below, 24 T cell receptor beta chains from the same sample are listed, as sequenced in a study of graft-versus-host responses after intestinal transplantation. The antigens of these receptors remain unknown. Repertoires were generated with immunoSEQ multiplex PCR, while TCRdb's copy carries only in-frame clones and drops some. The repertoire holds fewer than 150,000 clones, over 85% seen once, with approximately 0.17% in the top ten. Here the sequenced sample was unstimulated CD4+ T cells sorted from spleen or lymph node cells, taken before intestinal transplant. These receptors all stem from a human donor who received an intestinal transplant.

The genes are TRBV5-4 and TRBJ2-5; TRBD1 agrees at 8 bases. Germline V CDR1 and CDR2: SGHNT, YYREEE (reference sequence). V trimming: 4 bases; J trimming: 5 bases; junction bases outside the gene matches: 4. The CDR3 runs to 13 residues. The DNA for the CDR3 is TGTGCCAGCAGCCAGGACAGGGCTGAGACCCAGTACTTC. Translated: CASSQDRAETQYF.

V gene TRBV5-1 combines with J gene TRBJ2-3; TRBD2 agrees at 13 bases. The CDR3 has 16 amino acids. V was pared by 3 bases and J by 2 bases, with 3 bases of the junction left unmatched. Germline V CDR1 and CDR2: SGHRS, YFSETQ. CDR3 nucleotide sequence: TGCGCCAGCAGCTGGGGGACTAGCGGGATCACAGATACGCAGTATTTT. It codes for CASSWGTSGITDTQYF. The variable domain in full, with the rest retrieved from reference TRBV5-1 and TRBJ2-3, is KAGVTQTPRYLIKTRGQQVTLSCSPISGHRSVSWYQQTPGQGLQFLFEYFSETQRNKGNFPGRFSGRQFSNSRSEMNVSTLELGDSALYLCASSWGTSGITDTQYFGPGTRLTVL.

The genes are TRBV5-1 and TRBJ2-7, with 10 bases matching TRBD1. The length of the CDR3 is 15 residues. J gave up 0 bases and V 4 bases, and 4 bases lay outside the gene matches. Germline assignment: CDR1 SGHRS and CDR2 YFSETQ. The CDR3 protein is CASSEGQGSSYEQYF. For the CDR3, the DNA is TGCGCCAGCAGCGAGGGACAGGGGAGCTCCTACGAGCAGTACTTC.

The genes are TRBV27 and TRBJ2-5, with 8 nucleotides matching TRBD2. V trimming: 6 bases; J trimming: 5 bases; junction bases outside the gene matches: 11. Germline V gene data show CDR1 as MNHEY and CDR2 as SMNVEV (reference sequence). The CDR3 spans 15 residues. This CDR3 is CASRDWRGARETQYF. For the CDR3, the DNA is TGTGCCAGCAGGGACTGGCGGGGGGCCAGGGAGACCCAGTACTTC.

The chain recombines TRBV5-1 with TRBJ1-1; a weak D match, TRBD1 (6 bases). Per germline, CDR1 SGHRS and CDR2 YFSETQ. There are 13 residues in the CDR3. V lost 5 bases and J 4 bases, leaving 12 bases between the germline ends. CDR3 in amino acids: CASSKGGGTEAFF. CDR3 coding DNA: TGCGCCAGCAGTAAAGGGGGGGGCACTGAAGCTTTCTTT.

This clone was counted between two and nine times. V usage is TRBV7-9 and J usage is TRBJ1-2, with D perhaps matching TRBD1 (5 bases). Germline V CDR1 and CDR2: SEHNR, FQNEAQ (reference sequence). The CDR3 is made up of 12 amino acids. V was shortened by 8 bases and J by 0 bases, with 7 bases between the two germline ends. CDR3 coding DNA: TGTGCCAGCGAGGGGCCTAACTATGGCTACACCTTC. It yields the protein CASEGPNYGYTF.

The table lists this clone with a count of one. The chain recombines TRBV30 with TRBJ2-1; 11 nucleotides agree with TRBD1. This CDR3 region has 14 residues. Trimming at V came to 5 bases and at J to 9 bases, leaving 9 bases not matched to a gene. Germline V gives CDR1 GTSNPN, CDR2 SVGIG (reference sequence). Here the CDR3 DNA reads TGTGCCTGGGGACAGGGGGCGCTGGTAGGTGAGCAGTTCTTC. Its protein is CAWGQGALVGEQFF. Using reference TRBV30 and TRBJ2-1 for the parts outside the CDR3, the full variable domain is SQTIHQWPATLVQPVGSPLSLECTVEGTSNPNLYWYRQAAGRGLQLLFYSVGIGQISSEVPQNLSASRPQDRQFILSSKKLLLSDSGFYLCAWGQGALVGEQFFGPGTRLTVL.

V gene TRBV5-6 combines with J gene TRBJ1-4; D is unresolved. The V gene's germline CDR1 is SGHDT and CDR2 YYEEEE. This CDR3 has 16 residues. The V gene lost 0 bases and the J gene lost 6 bases, with 15 bases spanning the gap. This CDR3 is CASSLGSYRGYEKLFF. CDR3 coding DNA: TGTGCCAGCAGCTTGGGAAGTTATCGGGGTTATGAAAAACTGTTTTTT.

V gene TRBV4-2 combines with J gene TRBJ2-5; D gene uncertain. The V end was cut by 1 base, the J end by 2 bases, with 11 bases between. Per the germline V gene, CDR1 is LGHNA and CDR2 is YNFKEQ. The CDR3 is 15 residues long. In nucleotides, the CDR3 is TGTGCCAGCAGCCAAGGGGGTTTCCTACAAGAGACCCAGTACTTC. Translation gives CASSQGGFLQETQYF.

V and J are TRBV6-5 and TRBJ1-2; D is ambiguous. V lost 5 bases to trimming and J lost 5 bases, with 6 bases between them. This CDR3 contains 11 residues. The germline gives CDR1 MNHEY, CDR2 SVGAGI. Here the CDR3 DNA reads TGTGCCAGCAGTCCGCAATATGGCTACACCTTC. Translating gives CASSPQYGYTF.

The chain couples TRBV10-2 to TRBJ2-1, with 12 bases lining up with TRBD2. V was pared by 6 bases and J by 7 bases, with 1 base of the junction left unmatched. There are 13 residues in the CDR3. Germline V lookup: CDR1 WSHSY, CDR2 SAAADI. The CDR3 protein is CASRLAGGNEQFF. CDR3 nucleotide sequence: TGCGCCAGCAGACTAGCGGGGGGAAATGAGCAGTTCTTC.

V and J are TRBV6-5 and TRBJ1-2, with D unresolved. V was trimmed by 6 bases and J by 2 bases, leaving 7 bases between them. The length of the CDR3 is 12 residues. CDR1 MNHEY and CDR2 SVGAGI come from the germline V gene. The chain's CDR3 is CASRTGNYGYTF. The DNA for the CDR3 is TGTGCCAGCAGGACCGGGAACTATGGCTACACCTTC.

The chain joins TRBV7-8 to TRBJ2-1; TRBD2 matches at 7 bases. V trimming: 1 base; J trimming: 10 bases; junction bases outside the gene matches: 4. This CDR3 region has 13 residues. Per germline, CDR1 SGHVS and CDR2 FQNEAQ. CDR3 in DNA: TGTGCCAGCAGCTTAGGAGGAGCGGGGGAGCAGTTCTTC. It translates to CASSLGGAGEQFF. The full variable domain, its missing parts supplied by reference TRBV7-8 and TRBJ2-1, is GAGVSQSPRYKVAKRGQDVALRCDPISGHVSLFWYQQALGQGPEFLTYFQNEAQLDKSGLPSDRFFAERPEGSVSTLKIQRTQQEDSAVYLCASSLGGAGEQFFGPGTRLTVL.

The CDR3 protein is CASRPRTGVYGYTF. The DNA for the CDR3 is TGTGCCAGCAGGCCCCGGACAGGGGTCTATGGCTACACCTTC. This chain connects TRBV6-1 to TRBJ1-2; 9 positions match TRBD1. With 6 bases clipped from V and 4 bases from J, the junction kept 6 bases outside the gene matches. CDR3 size: 14 residues. CDR1 MNHNS and CDR2 SASEGT come from the germline V gene.

The rearrangement joins TRBV5-1 to TRBJ2-3; D not resolved. The V end lost 4 bases, the J end lost 3 bases, and 9 bases lay between the germline ends. The V gene's germline CDR1 is SGHRS and CDR2 YFSETQ. CDR3 length: 13 amino acids. CDR3 nucleotides: TGCGCCAGCAGCCGATGGGGTACAGATACGCAGTATTTT. Amino acid sequence: CASSRWGTDTQYF.

This chain links TRBV6-5 with TRBJ2-7; D remains ambiguous. Germline CDR1 and CDR2: MNHEY and SVGAGI. V was cut by 5 bases and J by 2 bases, with 10 bases left in between. The CDR3 consists of 13 residues. As DNA, the CDR3 is TGTGCCAGCAGTCGAACTCCAGCCTACGAGCAGTACTTC. Translating gives CASSRTPAYEQYF.

On this clone itself: The junction does not match germline at one end; this may be a read error. Other nucleotide sequences in the sample specify the same CDR3. The gene calls are TRBV29-1 and TRBJ1-2; the D is unclear. Per the germline V gene, CDR1 is SQVTM and CDR2 is ANQGSEA. The CDR3 spans 11 residues. The CDR3 region has the DNA TGCAGCATTGATGGCGCCTATGGCTACACCTTC. This gives the protein CSIDGAYGYTF.

The rearrangement links TRBV6-1 to TRBJ1-6; no definite D call. Trimming shortened V by 4 bases and J by 7 bases, and 5 bases separated the two germline ends. Germline V gives CDR1 MNHNS, CDR2 SASEGT. The CDR3 is made up of 12 amino acids. CDR3 sequence: CASSGPNSPLHF. In DNA form, the CDR3 reads TGTGCCAGCAGTGGTCCCAATTCACCCCTCCACTTT.

The gene calls are TRBV9 and TRBJ2-7, with 7 nucleotides matching TRBD2. The CDR3 contains 14 residues. V gave up 2 bases and J gave up 6 bases; unmatched junction bases: 8. The germline gives CDR1 SGDLS, CDR2 YYNGEE. As DNA, the CDR3 is TGTGCCAGCAGCGTCACGTCGGGCGGGGGCGAGCAGTACTTC. Translating it yields CASSVTSGGGEQYF.

The V call is TRBV4-1, the J call TRBJ2-2, with D unresolved. Germline V gives CDR1 MGHRA, CDR2 YSYEKL. The CDR3 is 13 residues long. V was clipped by 3 bases and J by 4 bases, with 6 bases between them. The DNA of the CDR3 is TGCGCCAGCAGCCAGACGGGCACCGGGGAGCTGTTTTTT. Protein: CASSQTGTGELFF.

V and J are TRBV6-6 and TRBJ2-2, with D unclear. Germline V gene sequence: CDR1 MNHNY, CDR2 SVGAGI (reference sequence). Trimming pared 6 bases from V and 7 bases from J, leaving 21 bases between. The CDR3 has 16 residues. CDR3 sequence reads: CASRHRAVPHRGELFF. CDR3 nucleotide sequence: TGTGCCAGCAGACACCGTGCCGTACCTCATCGCGGGGAGCTGTTTTTT.

J is TRBJ2-3 and V is TRBV7-2; 10 bases match TRBD2. Germline trimming cut 5 bases from V and 5 bases from J; bases unmatched to any gene: 4. Germline V CDR1 and CDR2: SGHTA, FQGNSA. This CDR3 is 14 amino acids long. This chain's CDR3 is CASSASSGGDTQYF. In DNA, the CDR3 is TGTGCCAGCAGCGCCTCTAGCGGGGGAGATACGCAGTATTTT.

V is TRBV7-9 and J is TRBJ2-7; TRBD1 is a possible D gene (5 bases). From germline, CDR1 is SEHNR and CDR2 FQNEAQ (reference sequence). The CDR3 is made up of 15 amino acids. Trimming removed 5 bases from V and 2 bases from J, with 16 bases in between. The CDR3 region has the DNA TGTGCCAGCAGCCCGGTGGCAGGGCCGACCTACGAGCAGTACTTC. Protein sequence: CASSPVAGPTYEQYF. The full variable domain, its missing parts supplied by reference TRBV7-9 and TRBJ2-7, is DTGVSQNPRHKITKRGQNVTFRCDPISEHNRLYWYRQTLGQGPEFLTYFQNEAQLEKSRLLSDRFSAERPKGSFSTLEIQRTEQGDSAMYLCASSPVAGPTYEQYFGPGTRLTVT.

This clone was detected only a few times. The rearrangement links TRBV4-1 to TRBJ1-6; D remains unclear. The length of the CDR3 is 15 residues. V was trimmed by 2 bases and J by 8 bases, leaving 13 bases between them. Per germline, CDR1 MGHRA and CDR2 YSYEKL. The CDR3 region is CASSQPTDRDSPLHF. DNA of the CDR3: TGCGCCAGCAGCCAACCTACAGACCGTGATTCACCCCTCCACTTT.